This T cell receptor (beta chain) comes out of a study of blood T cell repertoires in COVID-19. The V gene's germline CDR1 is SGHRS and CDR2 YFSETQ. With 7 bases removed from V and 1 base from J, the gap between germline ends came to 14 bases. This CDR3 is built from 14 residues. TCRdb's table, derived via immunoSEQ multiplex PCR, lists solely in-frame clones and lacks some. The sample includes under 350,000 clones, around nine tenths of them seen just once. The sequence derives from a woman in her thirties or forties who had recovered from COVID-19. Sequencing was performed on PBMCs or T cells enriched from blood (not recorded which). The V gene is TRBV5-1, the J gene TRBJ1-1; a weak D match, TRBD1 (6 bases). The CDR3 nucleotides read TGCGCCAGCGGTCTCACAGGGTCGAACACTGAAGCTTTCTTT. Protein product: CASGLTGSNTEAFF. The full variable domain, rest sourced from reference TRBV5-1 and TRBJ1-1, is KAGVTQTPRYLIKTRGQQVTLSCSPISGHRSVSWYQQTPGQGLQFLFEYFSETQRNKGNFPGRFSGRQFSNSRSEMNVSTLELGDSALYLCASGLTGSNTEAFFGQGTRLTVV.